This T cell receptor (beta chain) appears in the sequencing data of a study of blood T cell repertoires in COVID-19. For the study at large: Samples came from the United States, Italy and Spain, spanning acute and convalescent COVID-19. The analysed material was cDNA or gDNA that came from T cells, B-cell-depleted T cells, or PBMCs.

V was clipped by 5 bases and J by 4 bases; unmatched bases: 12. CDR1 and CDR2 (germline): LNHDA, SQIVND (reference sequence). This CDR3 has 16 amino acids. This clone appeared once. Original processing methods: Scientists estimated how many nucleated cells there were by amplifying reference gene primers. Produced via immunoSEQ multiplex PCR; TCRdb's table is partial and in-frame only. V and J calls and clone size follow that table, whereas D and trimming were derived from the DNA. Of approximately 170,000 clones listed, around nine tenths were seen once; the top ten hold roughly 3.9%. This clonotype was sampled from a man aged 18 to 29 with active or convalescent COVID-19. This rearrangement joins TRBV19 to TRBJ2-5, with 8 bases fitting TRBD1. The sample was peripheral blood. The CDR3 is CASSGFGAGGIETQYF. CDR3 DNA sequence: TGTGCCAGTAGTGGGTTCGGGGCAGGGGGCATAGAGACCCAGTACTTC. Supplemented by reference TRBV19 and TRBJ2-5, the full variable domain reads DGGITQSPKYLFRKEGQNVTLSCEQNLNHDAMYWYRQDPGQGLRLIYYSQIVNDFQKGDIAEGYSVSREKKESFPLTVTSAQKNPTAFYLCASSGFGAGGIETQYFGPGTRLLVL.